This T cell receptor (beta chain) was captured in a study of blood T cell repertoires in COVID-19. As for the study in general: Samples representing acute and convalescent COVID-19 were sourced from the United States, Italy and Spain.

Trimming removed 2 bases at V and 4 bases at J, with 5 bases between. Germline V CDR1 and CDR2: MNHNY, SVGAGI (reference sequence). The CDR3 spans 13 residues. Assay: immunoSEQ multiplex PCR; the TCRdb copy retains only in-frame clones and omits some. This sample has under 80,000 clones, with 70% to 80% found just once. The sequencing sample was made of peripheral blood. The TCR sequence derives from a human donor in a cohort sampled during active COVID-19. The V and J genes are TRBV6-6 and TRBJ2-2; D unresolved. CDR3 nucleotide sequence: TGTGCCAGCAGTTACCCGTCCACCGGGGAGCTGTTTTTT. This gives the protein CASSYPSTGELFF.